This T cell receptor beta chain was identified in a study of cytomegalovirus exposure and HLA in healthy donors. Findings and limits, study-wide: With high specificity and sensitivity, the classifier reportedly diagnosed cytomegalovirus status.

13 Jbeta primers and 60 Vbeta primers were used for the PCR. This table comes from immunoSEQ multiplex PCR, and its TCRdb copy is limited to in-frame clones, with some not included. The profile shows about 110,000 clones, around 80% of them singletons. The CDR3 length is 17 residues. The V end lost 4 bases, the J end lost 1 base, and 20 bases lay between the germline ends. Germline values: CDR1 SGHTS, CDR2 YDEGEE. This clone has only a few counts. The antigen is not known. The TCR was taken from a man younger than 40 in good health and CMV-seropositive. Source material: PBMCs. The V and J genes are TRBV5-8 and TRBJ1-1; no reliable D call. Here the CDR3 DNA reads TGTGCCAGCAGCCCTGGACGGACGGACTGGACGAACACTGAAGCTTTCTTT. Translating it yields CASSPGRTDWTNTEAFF.